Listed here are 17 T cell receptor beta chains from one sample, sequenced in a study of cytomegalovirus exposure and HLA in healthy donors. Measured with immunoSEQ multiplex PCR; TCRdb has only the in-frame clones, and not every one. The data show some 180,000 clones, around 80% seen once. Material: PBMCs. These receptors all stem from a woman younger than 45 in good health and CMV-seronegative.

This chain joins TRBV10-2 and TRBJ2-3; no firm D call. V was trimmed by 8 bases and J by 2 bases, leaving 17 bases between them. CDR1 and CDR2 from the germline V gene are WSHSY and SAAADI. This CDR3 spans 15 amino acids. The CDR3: CASRTTRFLTDTQYF. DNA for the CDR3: TGCGCCAGCCGTACCACCAGATTTCTCACAGATACGCAGTATTTT.

CDR3: CASSPGVSSYGYTF. The CDR3 bases are TGTGCCAGCAGCCCAGGGGTTTCTTCCTATGGCTACACCTTC. J is TRBJ1-2 and V is TRBV7-9; TRBD1 might be the D (6 bases). Deletions cut 5 bases from V and 4 bases from J, with 14 bases between. Looked up from germline, CDR1 is SEHNR and CDR2 is FQNEAQ (reference sequence). CDR3 size: 14 residues.

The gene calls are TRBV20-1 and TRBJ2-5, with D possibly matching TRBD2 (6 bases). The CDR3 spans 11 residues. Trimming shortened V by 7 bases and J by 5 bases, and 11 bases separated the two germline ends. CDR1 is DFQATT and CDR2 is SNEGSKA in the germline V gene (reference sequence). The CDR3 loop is CSGGGTETQYF. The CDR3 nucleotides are TGCAGTGGCGGCGGGACGGAGACCCAGTACTTC.

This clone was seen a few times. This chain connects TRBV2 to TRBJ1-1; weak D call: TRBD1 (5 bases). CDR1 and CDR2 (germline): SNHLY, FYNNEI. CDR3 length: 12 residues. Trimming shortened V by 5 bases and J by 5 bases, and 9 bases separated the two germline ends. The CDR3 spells CASSQDTTEAFF. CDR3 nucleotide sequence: TGTGCCAGCAGTCAGGACACAACTGAAGCTTTCTTT.

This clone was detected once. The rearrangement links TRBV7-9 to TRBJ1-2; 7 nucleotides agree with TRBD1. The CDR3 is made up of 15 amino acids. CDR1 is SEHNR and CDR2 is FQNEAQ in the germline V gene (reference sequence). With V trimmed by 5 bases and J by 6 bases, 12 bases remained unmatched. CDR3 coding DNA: TGTGCCAGCAGCCCTGCCCCGGACAGGAATAATGGCTACACCTTC. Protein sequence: CASSPAPDRNNGYTF.

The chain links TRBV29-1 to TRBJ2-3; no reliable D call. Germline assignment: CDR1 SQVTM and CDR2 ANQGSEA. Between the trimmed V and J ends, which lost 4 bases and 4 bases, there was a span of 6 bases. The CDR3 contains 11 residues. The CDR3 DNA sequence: TGCAGCGTTGTCCCGGCAGATACGCAGTATTTT. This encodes CSVVPADTQYF.

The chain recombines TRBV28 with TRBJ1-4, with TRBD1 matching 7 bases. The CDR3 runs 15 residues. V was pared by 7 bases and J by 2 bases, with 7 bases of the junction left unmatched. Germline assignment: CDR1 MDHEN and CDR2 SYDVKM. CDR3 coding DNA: TGTGCCAGCACTGACAGGGCGGTCACTAATGAAAAACTGTTTTTT. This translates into CASTDRAVTNEKLFF.

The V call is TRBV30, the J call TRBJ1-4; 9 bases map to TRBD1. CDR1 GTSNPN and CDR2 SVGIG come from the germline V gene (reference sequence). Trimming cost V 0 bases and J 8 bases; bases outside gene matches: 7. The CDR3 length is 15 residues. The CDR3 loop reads CAWSVEGTGKEKLFF. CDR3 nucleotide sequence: TGTGCCTGGAGTGTTGAGGGGACAGGGAAGGAAAAACTGTTTTTT.

The CDR3 nucleotides read TGCGCCAGCAGCTGGACTAGCGGGAGCCTCAGTGGGTACAATGAGCAGTTCTTC. It translates to CASSWTSGSLSGYNEQFF. This sequence joins TRBV5-1 and TRBJ2-1; 13 nucleotides match TRBD2. The germline V gene encodes CDR1 SGHRS and CDR2 YFSETQ. This CDR3 spans 18 amino acids. The junction had 10 bases not matched to a gene; V was cut back by 3 bases and J by 4 bases.

The CDR3 sequence is CASSGQGAFGEKLFF. The CDR3 DNA sequence: TGTGCCAGCAGTGGCCAGGGGGCTTTTGGTGAAAAACTGTTTTTT. This chain uses TRBV2 with TRBJ1-4; TRBD1 aligns across 8 bases. The V gene end was trimmed by 4 bases and the J gene end by 7 bases; junction bases not matched to a gene: 8. Germline assignment: CDR1 SNHLY and CDR2 FYNNEI. This CDR3 has 15 amino acids.

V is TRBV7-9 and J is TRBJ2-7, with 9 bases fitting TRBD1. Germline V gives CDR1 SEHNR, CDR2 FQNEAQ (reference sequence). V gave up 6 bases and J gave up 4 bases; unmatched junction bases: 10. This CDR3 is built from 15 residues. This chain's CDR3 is CASRSTGTGFYEQYF. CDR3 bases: TGTGCCAGCAGATCCACCGGGACAGGGTTTTACGAGCAGTACTTC.

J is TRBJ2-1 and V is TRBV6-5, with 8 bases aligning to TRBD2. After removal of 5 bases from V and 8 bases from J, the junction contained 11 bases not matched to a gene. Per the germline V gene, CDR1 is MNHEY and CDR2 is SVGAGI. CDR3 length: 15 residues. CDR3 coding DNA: TGTGCCAGCAGTCTTTCGCAGCGGGAGACGTATGAGCAGTTCTTC. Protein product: CASSLSQRETYEQFF.

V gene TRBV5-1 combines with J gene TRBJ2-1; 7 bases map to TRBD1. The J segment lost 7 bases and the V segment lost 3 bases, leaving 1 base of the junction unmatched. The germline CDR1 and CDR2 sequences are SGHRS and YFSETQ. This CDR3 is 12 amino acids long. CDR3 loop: CASSSQGNEQFF. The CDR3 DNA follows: TGCGCCAGCAGCTCACAGGGGAATGAGCAGTTCTTC.

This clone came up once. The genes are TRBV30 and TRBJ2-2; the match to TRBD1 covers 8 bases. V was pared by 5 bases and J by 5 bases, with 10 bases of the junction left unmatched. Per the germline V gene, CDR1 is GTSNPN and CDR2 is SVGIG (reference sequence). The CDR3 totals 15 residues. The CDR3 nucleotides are TGTGCCTGGGGACAGGGAGGATCGGAGACCGGGGAGCTGTTTTTT. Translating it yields CAWGQGGSETGELFF.

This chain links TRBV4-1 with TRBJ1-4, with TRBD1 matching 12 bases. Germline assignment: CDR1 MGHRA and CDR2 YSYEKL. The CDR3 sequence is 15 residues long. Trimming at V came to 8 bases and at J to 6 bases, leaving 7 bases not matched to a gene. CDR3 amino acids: CASRRGQGAYEKLFF. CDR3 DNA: TGCGCCAGCCGTCGGGGACAGGGGGCATATGAAAAACTGTTTTTT.

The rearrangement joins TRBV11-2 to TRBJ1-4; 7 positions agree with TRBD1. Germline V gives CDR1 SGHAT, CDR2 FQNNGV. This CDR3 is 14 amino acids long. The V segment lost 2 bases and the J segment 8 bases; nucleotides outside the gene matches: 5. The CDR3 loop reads CASSLNRGSEKLFF. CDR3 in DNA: TGTGCCAGCAGCTTAAACAGGGGTAGCGAAAAACTGTTTTTT.

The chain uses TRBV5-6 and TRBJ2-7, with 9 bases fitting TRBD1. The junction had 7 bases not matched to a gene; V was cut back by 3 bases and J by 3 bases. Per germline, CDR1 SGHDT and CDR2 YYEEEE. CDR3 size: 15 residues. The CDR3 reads CASSSTGTGLYEQYF. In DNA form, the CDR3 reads TGTGCCAGCAGCTCTACCGGGACAGGGCTCTACGAGCAGTACTTC.